The subject of this entry is one T cell receptor beta chain. Isolation of PBMCs gave at least 6 million cells per sample. Primers used in a second PCR of roughly 6 to 11 cycles were a sample-barcoded 5' primer and a J-beta primer mix. MiXCR was run by TCRdb on the 5' RACE reads, yielding one entry per CDR3 protein. The data contain around 750,000 distinct CDR3 sequences, 50% to 65% of them seen just once; the ten biggest clones take up about two fifths. This entry is derived from a study of blood T cells in healthy people across ages. J lost 6 bases, V lost 5 bases, and 10 bases had no gene match. Germline lookup yields CDR1 MDHEN and CDR2 SYDVKM. This CDR3 spans 16 amino acids.

The TCR comes from a man at least 80 years old in good health. This chain connects TRBV28 to TRBJ1-5; TRBD1 matches 10 bases. Input material: blood. CDR3 sequence: CASSQPRQGAVQPQHF. The CDR3 DNA reads TGTGCCAGCAGTCAACCCCGACAGGGGGCGGTTCAGCCCCAGCATTTT.